This T cell receptor beta chain was identified during a study of T cell clonality in common variable immunodeficiency. Patients and controls were mostly of Caucasian heritage. In its sample, this clone was seen many times. TCRdb's table, derived via immunoSEQ multiplex PCR, lists solely in-frame clones and lacks some. Singletons are absent from the sample, which has 30,000 to 40,000 clones. Input material: peripheral blood mononuclear cells. The TCR sequence derives from a person aged 18 to 70 in good health.

CDR3 bases read: TGTGCCAGCAGCTTAGGGAGGGGGGATACG. Encoded protein: CASSLGRGDT. In full, the CDR3 reads CASSLGRGDTQYF. J is TRBJ2-3 and V is TRBV13; maybe TRBD1 (6 bases). The read gets to within 3 residues of the CDR3 end, and the germline J gene fills in the rest. The CDR3 is 13 amino acids. V was clipped by 0 bases and J by 6 bases, with 7 bases between them. Germline V gene data show CDR1 as PRHDT and CDR2 as FYEKMQ (reference sequence).